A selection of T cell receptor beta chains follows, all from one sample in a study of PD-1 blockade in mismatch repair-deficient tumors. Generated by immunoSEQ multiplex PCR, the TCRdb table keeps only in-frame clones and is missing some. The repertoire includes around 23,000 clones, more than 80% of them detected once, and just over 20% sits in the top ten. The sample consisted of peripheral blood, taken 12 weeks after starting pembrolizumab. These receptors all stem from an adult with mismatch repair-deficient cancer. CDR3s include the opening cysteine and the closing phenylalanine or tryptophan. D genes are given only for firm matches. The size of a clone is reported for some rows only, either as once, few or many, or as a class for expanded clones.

CDR3aa: CASTNIGGETQYF
CDR3nt: TGTGCCAGCACTAACATCGGAGGGGAGACCCAGTACTTC
d_gene: -
abundance: -
v_gene: TRBV6-6
j_gene: TRBJ2-5

CDR3aa: CASRTGGLAGGRAETQYF
CDR3nt: TGTGCCAGCAGAACCGGCGGACTAGCGGGAGGTCGCGCAGAGACCCAGTACTTC
d_gene: TRBD2
abundance: -
v_gene: TRBV5-6
j_gene: TRBJ2-5

CDR3aa: CASGTGGSGANVLTF
CDR3nt: TGTGCCAGCGGGACAGGGGGCTCTGGGGCCAACGTCCTGACTTTC
d_gene: TRBD1
abundance: -
v_gene: TRBV6-4
j_gene: TRBJ2-6

CDR3aa: CASTRSGTNLLEQYF
CDR3nt: TGTGCCAGCACCCGATCCGGGACTAATTTGTTGGAGCAGTACTTC
d_gene: TRBD2
abundance: medium-sized
v_gene: TRBV6-1
j_gene: TRBJ2-7

CDR3aa: CASATRALPYF
CDR3nt: TGTGCCAGCGCCACCCGGGCCTTGCCGTATTTT
d_gene: -
abundance: -
v_gene: TRBV7-3
j_gene: TRBJ2-3

CDR3aa: CASSLMQGSPRNEQFF
CDR3nt: TGTGCCAGCAGCTTAATGCAGGGCTCCCCTCGGAATGAGCAGTTCTTC
d_gene: -
abundance: -
v_gene: TRBV5-6
j_gene: TRBJ2-1

CDR3aa: CASSESGGLASNEQFF
CDR3nt: TGCGCCAGCAGTGAGTCTGGGGGGCTAGCGAGCAATGAGCAGTTCTTC
d_gene: -
abundance: -
v_gene: TRBV10-2
j_gene: TRBJ2-1

CDR3aa: CASSEGTSAYNEQFF
CDR3nt: TGTGCCAGCAGTGAAGGGACTAGCGCCTACAATGAGCAGTTCTTC
d_gene: TRBD2
abundance: -
v_gene: TRBV2
j_gene: TRBJ2-1

CDR3aa: CASRRGPPDTQYF
CDR3nt: TGCGCCAGCAGGCGGGGGCCTCCGGATACGCAGTATTTT
d_gene: -
abundance: -
v_gene: TRBV5-1
j_gene: TRBJ2-3

CDR3aa: CASSKETGGTEAFF
CDR3nt: TGCGCCAGCAGCAAAGAGACAGGGGGCACTGAAGCTTTCTTT
d_gene: TRBD1
abundance: -
v_gene: TRBV5-1
j_gene: TRBJ1-1

CDR3aa: CASSDVVGARSTDTQYF
CDR3nt: TGCGCCAGCAGTGATGTTGTCGGGGCACGCAGCACAGATACGCAGTATTTT
d_gene: -
abundance: -
v_gene: TRBV10-1
j_gene: TRBJ2-3

CDR3aa: CASSRQRQETQYF
CDR3nt: TGTGCCAGTAGTCGCCAGCGGCAAGAGACCCAGTACTTC
d_gene: -
abundance: -
v_gene: TRBV19
j_gene: TRBJ2-5

CDR3aa: CASSLGLAGQNNEQFF
CDR3nt: TGTGCCAGCAGCCTAGGACTAGCGGGGCAAAACAATGAGCAGTTCTTC
d_gene: TRBD2
abundance: -
v_gene: TRBV5-4
j_gene: TRBJ2-1